These 28 T cell receptor beta chains share one sample of origin, sequenced in a study of metastatic and nonmetastatic thyroid tumors. Patients underwent thyroid surgery, and none had received any treatment before it. From the PCR reads, TCRdb re-called clones with MiXCR. The sample has 24,000 or so clones; 13% are singletons. The sample consisted of blood. The receptors originated from a female donor with papillary thyroid cancer or a benign thyroid nodule (not recorded which). Some clones in this sample may be carry-over from other donors' samples.

Many counts were recorded for this clone. The gene calls are TRBV6-4 and TRBJ2-1, with a weak D call TRBD2 (5 bases). The CDR3 length is 16 residues. CDR1 is MRHNA, CDR2 SNTAGT, per germline. Trimming stripped 0 bases from V and 0 bases from J, with 9 bases between. CDR3 bases: TGTGCCAGCAGTGACTCGATAAGCGGCTCCTACAATGAGCAGTTCTTC. Protein sequence: CASSDSISGSYNEQFF.

This clone was recorded at least ten times. The V and J genes are TRBV2 and TRBJ1-6; 8 nucleotides line up with TRBD1. J lost 10 bases, V lost 8 bases, and 10 bases had no gene match. Germline lookup yields CDR1 SNHLY and CDR2 FYNNEI. The length of the CDR3 is 14 residues. CDR3 bases: TGTGCCAGCGGCCTTGACAGGGGCGGATCACCCCTCCACTTT. This translates into CASGLDRGGSPLHF.

This clone was detected only a few times. This chain joins TRBV6-5 and TRBJ2-1; D uncertain. The V end lost 2 bases, the J end lost 15 bases, and 20 bases lay between the germline ends. The CDR3 covers 14 residues. Germline lookup yields CDR1 MNHEY and CDR2 SVGAGI. CDR3 nucleotides: TGTGCCAGCAGTTACGGGTATGGGTTGGATCAGCGGTTCTTC. Translation: CASSYGYGLDQRFF.

A note on this clone: Its ends do not fully match the called genes, so a read error is possible. The chain is built from TRBV5-4 and TRBJ2-7, with 8 bases fitting TRBD2. CDR1 and CDR2 from the germline V gene are SGHNT and YYREEE (reference sequence). The CDR3 sequence is 14 residues long. In DNA, the CDR3 is TGTGCCAGCAGCCCTAGCGGGCACTCCTACGATCAGTACTTC. Encoded protein: CASSPSGHSYDQYF.

The genes are TRBV3-1 and TRBJ2-7; 10 bases map to TRBD2. The CDR3 has 16 residues. With 2 bases clipped from V and 0 bases from J, the junction kept 4 bases outside the gene matches. Germline V CDR1 and CDR2: LGHDT, YNNKEL (reference sequence). The CDR3 region is CASSQIPSGSSYEQYF. Here the CDR3 DNA reads TGTGCCAGCAGCCAAATCCCTAGCGGGAGCTCCTACGAGCAGTACTTC.

This clone was seen just once. The gene calls are TRBV11-3 and TRBJ2-3; D remains ambiguous. This CDR3 contains 14 residues. V gave up 1 base and J gave up 3 bases, with 8 bases separating them. Germline values: CDR1 SGHNT, CDR2 YENEEA. Here the CDR3 reads CASSLGYGTDTQYF. The CDR3, as DNA: TGTGCCAGCAGCTTAGGTTATGGTACAGATACGCAGTATTTT.

This clone occurred many times. The chain is built from TRBV15 and TRBJ1-4; D gene unclear. Germline V lookup: CDR1 LNHNV, CDR2 YYDKDF (reference sequence). V dropped 8 bases and J dropped 5 bases, with 24 bases sitting between them. CDR3 length: 17 residues. Written as DNA, the CDR3 is TGTGCCACCTGCCCCGATTGGCGCTCGCTTTTAAATGAAAAACTGTTTTTT. Its translation: CATCPDWRSLLNEKLFF.

This clone was seen repeatedly, ten times or more. The rearrangement joins TRBV15 to TRBJ1-4; D is undetermined. Per the germline V gene, CDR1 is LNHNV and CDR2 is YYDKDF (reference sequence). V gave up 0 bases and J gave up 8 bases, with 10 bases separating them. CDR3 length: 14 amino acids. The CDR3 DNA sequence: TGTGCCACCAGCAGAGATAACTTCGGAGAAAAACTGTTTTTT. Translating it yields CATSRDNFGEKLFF.

The CDR3 is CASSESLGHEQYF. For the CDR3, the DNA is TGTGCCAGCAGTGAATCGCTTGGACATGAGCAGTACTTC. The V gene is TRBV2, the J gene TRBJ2-7, with D perhaps matching TRBD1 (5 bases). The CDR3 is made up of 13 amino acids. V was cut by 2 bases and J by 7 bases, with 12 bases left in between. From germline, CDR1 is SNHLY and CDR2 FYNNEI.

This clone was seen repeatedly, ten times or more. It may be a read error: a sequence one base away is much more abundant. Distinct nucleotide sequences in the sample also encode this CDR3. The rearrangement uses TRBV5-1 and TRBJ2-1; 13 bases line up with TRBD2. The CDR3 loop spans 17 amino acids. The ends lost 4 bases at V and 4 bases at J; junction bases unmatched: 8. Germline V gene lookup returns CDR1 SGHRS and CDR2 YFSETQ. The CDR3 protein is CASSEIGTSGTYNEQFF. As DNA, the CDR3 is TGCGCCAGCAGCGAAATCGGGACTAGCGGGACATACAATGAGCAGTTCTTC.

In the case of this clone: One end of the junction does not line up with germline, which may come from a read error. The rearrangement uses TRBV6-4 and TRBJ2-2; a possible D gene is TRBD2 (6 bases). CDR1 and CDR2 (germline): MRHNA, SNTAGT. CDR3 length: 15 residues. CDR3 residues: CASSEEIGSTWELFF. In DNA form, the CDR3 reads TGTGCCAGCAGTGAGGAAATCGGGAGCACCTGGGAGCTGTTTTTT.

In its sample, this clone was seen many times. The chain couples TRBV20-1 to TRBJ2-5; TRBD2 agrees at 11 bases. The CDR3 is made up of 17 amino acids. Germline loops: CDR1 DFQATT, CDR2 SNEGSKA (reference sequence). The J segment lost 4 bases and the V segment lost 0 bases, leaving 10 bases of the junction unmatched. CDR3 in DNA: TGCAGTGCTAGAGATAGGGCTAGCGGGAGGTGGGTAGAGACCCAGTACTTC. Translating it yields CSARDRASGRWVETQYF.

The chain uses TRBV6-2 or TRBV6-3 and TRBJ2-7; D may be TRBD2 (5 bases). The CDR3 length is 13 residues. CDR1 and CDR2 from the germline V gene are MNHEY and SVGEGT. V lost 6 bases and J 2 bases, leaving 11 bases between the germline ends. CDR3 amino acids: CASSYPGTYEQYF. CDR3 nucleotide sequence: TGTGCCAGCAGCTACCCGGGGACCTACGAGCAGTACTTC.

This clone turned up a few times. This may come from a read error, since a much larger clone is one base off. This chain links TRBV5-6 with TRBJ1-3; D is perhaps TRBD1 (5 bases). Germline assignment: CDR1 SGHDT and CDR2 YYEEEE. The CDR3 is 12 residues long. CDR3 sequence reads: CVSQDKRNTIYF. The DNA for the CDR3 is TGTGTCTCACAGGACAAAAGAAACACCATATATTTT.

By share, this clone ranks as medium-sized. The chain is built from TRBV20-1 and TRBJ2-7; D is undetermined. V was trimmed by 5 bases and J by 2 bases, leaving 13 bases between them. The CDR3 is 13 amino acids. CDR1 is DFQATT and CDR2 is SNEGSKA in the germline V gene (reference sequence). CDR3 bases: TGCAGTGCTCGCCCGGTAGGAACCTACGAGCAGTACTTC. Its translation: CSARPVGTYEQYF.

The table lists this clone with many counts. V is TRBV5-8 and J is TRBJ2-7, with TRBD1 as a possible D gene (6 bases). CDR3 length equals 13 residues. Between the trimmed V and J ends, which lost 4 bases and 6 bases, there was a span of 14 bases. Germline V gives CDR1 SGHTS, CDR2 YDEGEE. CDR3 sequence: CASSPTGLGEQYF. CDR3 nucleotide sequence: TGTGCCAGCAGCCCTACAGGGTTGGGCGAGCAGTACTTC.

This clone appeared many times. The V gene is TRBV6-2 or TRBV6-3, the J gene TRBJ2-5, with TRBD2 matching 10 bases. The V gene end was trimmed by 6 bases and the J gene end by 4 bases; junction bases not matched to a gene: 8. The CDR3 is 15 amino acids. CDR1 is MNHEY and CDR2 is SVGEGT in the germline V gene. CDR3 protein: CASSYPGLAPETQYF. The CDR3 region has the DNA TGTGCCAGCAGCTACCCGGGACTAGCGCCAGAGACCCAGTACTTC.

This clone has a count of ten or more. The chain carries TRBV28 and TRBJ1-3, with D possibly matching TRBD1 (6 bases). The CDR3 is made up of 16 amino acids. Per the germline V gene, CDR1 is MDHEN and CDR2 is SYDVKM. The V and J ends lost 5 bases and 6 bases respectively, with 20 bases between them. CDR3 amino acids: CASSRYTGFFENTIYF. The CDR3 DNA follows: TGTGCCAGCAGTAGATACACAGGGTTCTTCGAAAACACCATATATTTT.

In the case of this clone: A junction end diverges from the germline sequence, so it may reflect a read error. This chain's CDR3 is CASSLKALRRTVTQYF. CDR3 in DNA: TGTGCCAGCAGCTTAAAGGCTCTGAGACGCACAGTTACGCAGTATTTT. This chain joins TRBV7-3 and TRBJ2-3; D remains unclear. This CDR3 spans 16 amino acids. Germline V gives CDR1 SGHTA, CDR2 FQGTGA.

This clone appeared many times. The CDR3 DNA is TGTGCCAGCAGCCAAGGGGAGACCCGGGGTCCGGTGTTTTTT. Its translation is CASSQGETRGPVFF. The V gene is TRBV3-1, the J gene TRBJ1-4, with D unclear. The CDR3 totals 14 residues. Trimming took off 1 base at V and 15 bases at J, with 18 bases between the two ends. Germline V gives CDR1 LGHDT, CDR2 YNNKEL (reference sequence).

Many counts were recorded for this clone. The chain uses TRBV6-5 and TRBJ2-7; TRBD1 agrees at 10 bases. CDR3 length equals 15 residues. CDR1 and CDR2 (germline): MNHEY, SVGAGI. Losses at the gene ends were 0 bases for V and 4 bases for J; bases not matched to a gene: 3. CDR3 protein: CASSYSGQGSYEQYF. The CDR3 DNA sequence: TGTGCCAGCAGTTACTCGGGACAGGGGTCTTACGAGCAGTACTTC.

There are many counts of this clone. The chain is built from TRBV28 and TRBJ1-5; D is uncertain. The CDR3 has 14 residues. Germline V CDR1 and CDR2: MDHEN, SYDVKM. V was shortened by 6 bases and J by 5 bases, with 14 bases between the two germline ends. The CDR3 DNA follows: TGTGCCAGCAGCGGGTCCCAGAGCTATCAGCCCCAGCATTTT. Translated, it gives CASSGSQSYQPQHF.

This clone was seen ten or more times. The chain employs TRBV6-1 and TRBJ2-1, with 10 bases matching TRBD2. The CDR3 is 13 amino acids. Germline lookup yields CDR1 MNHNS and CDR2 SASEGT. The junction had 3 bases not matched to a gene; V was cut back by 7 bases and J by 6 bases. The CDR3 region has the DNA TGTGCCAGCAACCGACTAGCGGGCAATGAGCAGTTCTTC. Protein sequence: CASNRLAGNEQFF.

This clone was seen ten or more times. The V call is TRBV7-9, the J call TRBJ1-3; D call uncertain. The CDR3 extends over 13 amino acids. Deletions cut 5 bases from V and 4 bases from J, with 9 bases between. From germline, CDR1 is SEHNR and CDR2 FQNEAQ (reference sequence). The CDR3 here is CASSGVAGNTIYF. The DNA for the CDR3 is TGTGCCAGCAGCGGGGTCGCGGGAAACACCATATATTTT.

This clone was seen repeatedly, ten times or more. The rearrangement links TRBV28 to TRBJ1-1; 8 bases line up with TRBD1. This CDR3 contains 12 residues. The junction had 5 bases not matched to a gene; V was cut back by 6 bases and J by 8 bases. Germline V CDR1 and CDR2: MDHEN, SYDVKM. The CDR3: CASSLGQGEAFF. The CDR3 DNA reads as TGTGCCAGCAGCCTTGGACAGGGCGAAGCTTTCTTT.

The table lists this clone with many counts. This chain connects TRBV6-2 or TRBV6-3 to TRBJ2-1, with TRBD2 matching over 7 bases. Looked up from germline, CDR1 is MNHEY and CDR2 is SVGEGT. V lost 7 bases and J lost 1; bases outside the gene matches: 7. The CDR3 totals 15 residues. CDR3 nucleotides: TGTGCCAGCAATGGCGCGGGAGAGTCCTACAATGAGCAGTTCTTC. Amino acid sequence: CASNGAGESYNEQFF.

This clone was seen repeatedly, ten times or more. This rearrangement joins TRBV19 to TRBJ2-3; possible D gene TRBD2, 5 bases. The CDR3 extends over 15 amino acids. Per germline, CDR1 LNHDA and CDR2 SQIVND (reference sequence). Trimming cost V 10 bases and J 1 base, with 18 bases left between them. Written as DNA, the CDR3 is TGTGCCACCAGAGGGAGCGCTCCGGGCACAGATACGCAGTATTTT. This encodes CATRGSAPGTDTQYF.

Concerning this clone itself: The germline gene is not matched at one end of the junction; a read error may be the cause. This chain connects TRBV12-3 or TRBV12-4 to TRBJ1-5, with TRBD1 matching 7 bases. There are 17 residues in the CDR3. Here the CDR3 reads CASSLGRGGSGVPPHHF. The CDR3 coding sequence is TGTGCCAGCAGTTTAGGCAGGGGGGGTTCTGGGGTTCCGCCCCATCATTTT.